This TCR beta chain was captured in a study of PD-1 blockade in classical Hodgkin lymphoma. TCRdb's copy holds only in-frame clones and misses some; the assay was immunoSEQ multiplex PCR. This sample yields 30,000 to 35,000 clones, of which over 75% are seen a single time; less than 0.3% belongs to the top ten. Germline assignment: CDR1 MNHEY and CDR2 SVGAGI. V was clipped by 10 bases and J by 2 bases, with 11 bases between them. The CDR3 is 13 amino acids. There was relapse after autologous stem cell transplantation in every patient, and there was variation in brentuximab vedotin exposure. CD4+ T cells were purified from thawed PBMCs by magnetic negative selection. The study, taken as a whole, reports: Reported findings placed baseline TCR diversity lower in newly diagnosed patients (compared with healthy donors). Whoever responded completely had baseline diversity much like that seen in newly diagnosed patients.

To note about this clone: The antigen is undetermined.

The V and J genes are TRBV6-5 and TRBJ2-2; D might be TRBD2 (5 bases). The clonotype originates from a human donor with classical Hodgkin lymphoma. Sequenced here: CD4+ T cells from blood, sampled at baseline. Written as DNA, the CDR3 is TGTGCCACAAGGACTCTAAACACCGGGGAGCTGTTTTTT. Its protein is CATRTLNTGELFF.